One and the same sample provided the 25 T cell receptor beta chains below, sequenced in a study of Ad26.COV2.S vaccination and SARS-CoV-2 variants. Treatment defined: about 20 received Ad26.COV2.S at low or high dose, single or two shots; 5 received placebo; per-sample allocation not given. After the first vaccine or placebo injection, samples were drawn on day 63. Profiled with immunoSEQ multiplex PCR; TCRdb holds only in-frame clones, not every one. The sample has around 300,000 clones, almost 90% seen once; the top ten hold about 5%. Sequencing used peripheral blood, obtained in a trial of Ad26.COV2.S vaccine versus placebo. The receptors were gathered from a person between 18 and 65 years old who received the Ad26.COV2.S COVID-19 vaccine or a placebo.

CDR3 in DNA: TGTGCCAGCAGCTTCACCTCCTTGGACTATGGCTACACCTTC. This sequence encodes CASSFTSLDYGYTF. The genes are TRBV7-2 and TRBJ1-2; unclear D gene. The CDR3 has 14 amino acids. V was shortened by 3 bases and J by 3 bases, with 11 bases between the two germline ends. Germline CDR1 and CDR2: SGHTA and FQGNSA.

The chain recombines TRBV4-2 with TRBJ2-1; no clear D. There are 18 residues in the CDR3. The V end was cut by 0 bases, the J end by 8 bases, with 23 bases between. Germline assignment: CDR1 LGHNA and CDR2 YNFKEQ. The CDR3 reads CASSQEILSILSGYEQFF. Written as DNA, the CDR3 is TGTGCCAGCAGCCAAGAAATTCTGTCGATTCTGTCAGGTTATGAGCAGTTCTTC.

This clone has only one observation. The CDR3, as DNA: TGTGCCAGCAGCCTCGGGGGGGCTGGATACCAAGAGACCCAGTACTTC. Residues: CASSLGGAGYQETQYF. The rearrangement uses TRBV7-7 and TRBJ2-5; 8 nucleotides line up with TRBD2. Germline assignment: CDR1 SSHAT and CDR2 FNYEAQ (reference sequence). J gave up 0 bases and V 5 bases, and 8 bases lay outside the gene matches. The CDR3 consists of 16 residues.

The rearrangement uses TRBV29-1 and TRBJ2-1; a possible D gene is TRBD2 (6 bases). The CDR3 has 13 amino acids. Trimming pared 3 bases from V and 7 bases from J, leaving 13 bases between. CDR1 is SQVTM, CDR2 ANQGSEA, per germline. CDR3 sequence (DNA): TGCAGCGTTGAGGGAGCGGGCTGGAATGAGCAGTTCTTC. It encodes CSVEGAGWNEQFF.

The CDR3 spells CASSQGRSGGGYETQYF. In DNA, the CDR3 is TGCGCCAGCAGCCAAGGACGCAGCGGGGGTGGATACGAGACCCAGTACTTC. The chain couples TRBV4-3 to TRBJ2-5; 8 nucleotides agree with TRBD2. CDR1 and CDR2 from the germline V gene are LGHNA and YSLEER. J was trimmed by 5 bases and V by 1 base; bases with no gene match: 12. The CDR3 is 17 residues long.

The V gene is TRBV18, the J gene TRBJ1-5; no clear D gene. Germline V gene sequence: CDR1 KGHSH, CDR2 LQKENI. The CDR3 sequence is 13 residues long. V gave up 4 bases and J gave up 5 bases, with 9 bases separating them. This CDR3 is CASSQGGDQPQHF. CDR3 DNA sequence: TGTGCCAGCTCACAGGGCGGGGATCAGCCCCAGCATTTT.

The chain uses TRBV7-2 and TRBJ1-1; no clear D. In germline, CDR1 is SGHTA, CDR2 FQGNSA. Trimming left V 2 bases short and J 1 base short, with 11 bases between. The CDR3 has 15 amino acids. CDR3 bases: TGTGCCAGCAGCTTACCGAAGGCGGGGAACACTGAAGCTTTCTTT. Its translation is CASSLPKAGNTEAFF.

The genes are TRBV7-2 and TRBJ2-1; D may match TRBD1 or TRBD2 (6 bases each). Germline V lookup: CDR1 SGHTA, CDR2 FQGNSA. V shed 5 bases and J shed 7 bases, with 15 bases lying between them. This CDR3 has 14 residues. The CDR3: CASSPSGARNEQFF. In DNA, the CDR3 is TGTGCCAGCAGCCCCTCGGGGGCGCGTAATGAGCAGTTCTTC.

The chain joins TRBV18 to TRBJ2-5; maybe TRBD2 (6 bases). Trimming removed 1 base from V and 0 bases from J, with 12 bases in between. This CDR3 has 16 amino acids. Germline V lookup: CDR1 KGHSH, CDR2 LQKENI. The CDR3: CASSPLKRDYQETQYF. The CDR3 DNA reads as TGTGCCAGCTCACCACTTAAACGGGACTACCAAGAGACCCAGTACTTC.

This chain connects TRBV4-3 to TRBJ2-2, with 8 bases aligning to TRBD1. V dropped 2 bases and J dropped 0; count of bases not matched to a gene: 2. CDR3 length equals 16 residues. CDR1 and CDR2 (germline): LGHNA, YSLEER. The DNA for the CDR3 is TGCGCCAGCAGCCAACCGGGACAGGCGAACACCGGGGAGCTGTTTTTT. Translation: CASSQPGQANTGELFF.

This chain joins TRBV19 and TRBJ1-2; D unresolved. The CDR3 is 12 residues long. The V end lost 9 bases, the J end lost 3 bases, and 11 bases lay between the germline ends. Per the germline V gene, CDR1 is LNHDA and CDR2 is SQIVND (reference sequence). The CDR3 loop is CASQTQYYGYTF. CDR3 sequence (DNA): TGTGCCAGCCAAACTCAGTACTATGGCTACACCTTC.

The chain has TRBV19 and TRBJ1-3; 8 nucleotides match TRBD1. This CDR3 contains 15 residues. CDR1 is LNHDA, CDR2 SQIVND, per germline (reference sequence). Trimming at V came to 11 bases and at J to 2 bases, leaving 11 bases not matched to a gene. CDR3 residues: CASSDRGVPGNTIYF. For the CDR3, the DNA is TGTGCCTCCTCCGACAGGGGTGTCCCTGGAAACACCATATATTTT.

CDR3 sequence (DNA): TGTGCCAGCACGCCGGGACAGAGGTACAATGAGCAGTTCTTC. Encoded protein: CASTPGQRYNEQFF. The chain employs TRBV5-8 and TRBJ2-1; 7 nucleotides match TRBD1. CDR1 is SGHTS, CDR2 YDEGEE, per germline. The CDR3 is made up of 14 amino acids. V gave up 6 bases and J gave up 4 bases; unmatched junction bases: 7.

This chain links TRBV7-2 with TRBJ2-4, with TRBD1 as a possible D gene (6 bases). CDR3 size: 15 residues. V dropped 4 bases and J dropped 0 bases, with 10 bases sitting between them. CDR1 and CDR2 (germline): SGHTA, FQGNSA. The CDR3 bases are TGTGCCAGCAGCTACAGGGAACTAGCCAAAAACATTCAGTACTTC. This encodes CASSYRELAKNIQYF.

V is TRBV20-1 and J is TRBJ2-2; 7 positions match TRBD2. The CDR3 sequence is 15 residues long. Germline CDR1 reads DFQATT; CDR2 reads SNEGSKA (reference sequence). Trimming removed 3 bases from V and 0 bases from J; junction bases left unmatched: 4. The CDR3 is CSASAGTTNTGELFF. The CDR3 DNA follows: TGCAGTGCTAGTGCCGGGACTACGAACACCGGGGAGCTGTTTTTT.

The chain recombines TRBV29-1 with TRBJ1-2; unclear D gene. Germline V lookup: CDR1 SQVTM, CDR2 ANQGSEA. Deletions cut 3 bases from V and 3 bases from J, with 5 bases between. CDR3 length: 11 amino acids. The CDR3 coding sequence is TGCAGCGTTGAGGTGGACTATGGCTACACCTTC. As protein: CSVEVDYGYTF.

V and J are TRBV6-5 and TRBJ2-3; D ambiguous. Germline V lookup: CDR1 MNHEY, CDR2 SVGAGI. V shed 6 bases and J shed 5 bases, with 9 bases lying between them. This CDR3 has 12 residues. For the CDR3, the DNA is TGTGCCAGCAGCCTACCTGGAGATACGCAGTATTTT. It specifies CASSLPGDTQYF.

The V call is TRBV30, the J call TRBJ2-7, with D maybe TRBD2 (5 bases). V dropped 2 bases and J dropped 12 bases, with 8 bases sitting between them. The germline V gene has CDR1 GTSNPN and CDR2 SVGIG (reference sequence). The CDR3 length is 9 residues. The CDR3 DNA reads as TGTGCCTGGAGTCCACGGGGGTACGTC. Translated, it gives CAWSPRGYV.

The gene calls are TRBV4-3 and TRBJ2-5, with D perhaps TRBD2 (5 bases). CDR1 is LGHNA and CDR2 is YSLEER in the germline V gene. Trimming removed 5 bases from V and 0 bases from J, with 10 bases in between. The CDR3 contains 14 residues. CDR3 nucleotide sequence: TGCGCCAGCAGCGCGGGCCTGTACCAAGAGACCCAGTACTTC. This sequence encodes CASSAGLYQETQYF.

V usage is TRBV18 and J usage is TRBJ1-1; D possibly corresponds to TRBD1 (6 bases). V was shortened by 1 base and J by 6 bases, with 18 bases between the two germline ends. Per the germline V gene, CDR1 is KGHSH and CDR2 is LQKENI. This CDR3 region has 16 residues. The CDR3: CASSPQTGGQAAEAFF. The DNA for the CDR3 is TGTGCCAGCTCACCACAGACCGGGGGCCAAGCGGCTGAAGCTTTCTTT.

CDR3 DNA: TGTGCCAGCAGTTTTAAGGGACAGGCCTCCTACAATGAGCAGTTCTTC. Protein product: CASSFKGQASYNEQFF. The chain recombines TRBV27 with TRBJ2-1; 8 bases map to TRBD1. The CDR3 extends over 16 amino acids. Germline-derived CDR1 and CDR2 are MNHEY and SMNVEV (reference sequence). After removal of 3 bases from V and 0 bases from J, the junction contained 4 bases not matched to a gene.

V usage is TRBV5-6 and J usage is TRBJ2-3; 9 nucleotides line up with TRBD1. Germline CDR1 reads SGHDT; CDR2 reads YYEEEE. The CDR3 has 16 residues. With V trimmed by 4 bases and J by 3 bases, 9 bases remained unmatched. The CDR3 bases are TGTGCCAGCAGCGCCGGGACAGGGTTTGGGACAGATACGCAGTATTTT. Translation gives CASSAGTGFGTDTQYF.

The rearrangement uses TRBV10-3 and TRBJ2-7; 7 bases align to TRBD1. The germline V gene has CDR1 ENHRY and CDR2 SYGVKD. Germline trimming cut 1 base from V and 1 base from J; bases unmatched to any gene: 10. This CDR3 is 17 amino acids long. CDR3 sequence reads: CAISEFGAETGSYEQYF. The CDR3 DNA reads TGTGCCATCAGTGAGTTTGGGGCCGAGACAGGGTCCTACGAGCAGTACTTC.

The rearrangement uses TRBV2 and TRBJ2-1; 7 bases are shared with TRBD1. There are 13 residues in the CDR3. Germline-derived CDR1 and CDR2 are SNHLY and FYNNEI. V shed 9 bases and J 6 bases; nucleotides not matched to a gene: 8. In DNA, the CDR3 is TGTGCCAGATCACAGGGGTACGGCAATGAGCAGTTCTTC. This encodes CARSQGYGNEQFF.

V gene TRBV10-2 combines with J gene TRBJ2-3; no firm D call. CDR3 length: 12 residues. Germline loops: CDR1 WSHSY, CDR2 SAAADI. Trimming took 4 bases from V and 11 from J, leaving 13 bases between them. CDR3 coding DNA: TGCGCCAGCAGTGGATCAGGTCTGGTGCAGTATTTT. Translated: CASSGSGLVQYF.